The 13 T cell receptor beta chains below all came from one sample that was sequenced in a study of identical twins. TCRdb re-called the 5' RACE reads with MiXCR, one entry per CDR3 protein. The sample includes about 18,000 distinct CDR3 sequences, 69% of them seen just once. The sequencing input was memory (CD45RO+) T cells sorted from blood. The source of these receptors is a woman under 30 in good health. This table probably holds off-target reads from a library built for another chain.

Turning to this clonotype: One junction end disagrees with the germline gene, perhaps due to a read error. The CDR3 loop is CASSLAWDQYF. CDR3 in DNA: TGTGCCAGCAGCCTAGCTTGGGACCAGTACTTC. The chain recombines TRBV7-9 with TRBJ2-5; a possible D gene is TRBD2 (5 bases). The CDR3 has 11 amino acids. The germline V gene has CDR1 SEHNR and CDR2 FQNEAQ (reference sequence).

This clonotype was counted a few times. The chain couples TRBV29-1 to TRBJ2-1; TRBD2 is a possible D gene (6 bases). The CDR3 is 13 amino acids. Germline lookup yields CDR1 SQVTM and CDR2 ANQGSEA. V was clipped by 7 bases and J by 0 bases, with 10 bases between them. CDR3 amino acids: CSASGFSYNEQFF. The CDR3 DNA is TGCAGCGCCAGCGGGTTCTCCTACAATGAGCAGTTCTTC.

The rearrangement links TRBV27 to TRBJ2-1, with 7 bases identical to TRBD2. The junction had 10 bases not matched to a gene; V was cut back by 6 bases and J by 2 bases. Germline CDR1 and CDR2: MNHEY and SMNVEV (reference sequence). CDR3 length equals 16 residues. The CDR3 DNA reads TGTGCCAGCAGGGGTTGGGGGGAGGGCGCCTACAATGAGCAGTTCTTC. Translated, it gives CASRGWGEGAYNEQFF.

This clonotype occurred once. The V and J genes are TRBV3-1 and TRBJ2-2; no reliable D call. CDR3 length equals 14 residues. The ends were cut back, 1 base at V and 4 bases at J, with 7 bases in the middle. Germline values: CDR1 LGHDT, CDR2 YNNKEL (reference sequence). CDR3 in amino acids: CASSQARITGELFF. DNA of the CDR3: TGTGCCAGCAGCCAAGCCCGAATCACCGGGGAGCTGTTTTTT.

The V call is TRBV20-1, the J call TRBJ1-5, with D perhaps matching TRBD1 (5 bases). This CDR3 is built from 13 residues. Trimming took off 3 bases at V and 3 bases at J, with 9 bases between the two ends. Per the germline V gene, CDR1 is DFQATT and CDR2 is SNEGSKA (reference sequence). Written as DNA, the CDR3 is TGCAGTGCTAGCTGGGGGGTCAATCAGCCCCAGCATTTT. Translated: CSASWGVNQPQHF.

This clonotype was detected only a few times. The V and J genes are TRBV19 and TRBJ2-1; unclear D gene. The CDR3 totals 14 residues. Germline V gene data show CDR1 as LNHDA and CDR2 as SQIVND (reference sequence). Trimming stripped 5 bases from V and 7 bases from J, with 15 bases between. The CDR3 spells CASSRKKAWNEQFF. The DNA of the CDR3 is TGTGCCAGTAGTCGCAAGAAGGCGTGGAATGAGCAGTTCTTC.

J is TRBJ2-1 and V is TRBV20-1, with D perhaps TRBD2 (6 bases). Between the trimmed V and J ends, which lost 5 bases and 2 bases, there was a span of 13 bases. The CDR3 sequence is 14 residues long. The germline gives CDR1 DFQATT, CDR2 SNEGSKA (reference sequence). Written as DNA, the CDR3 is TGCAGTGCTGCCCCTAGCGACGCCTACAATGAGCAGTTCTTC. It encodes CSAAPSDAYNEQFF.

V and J are TRBV11-2 and TRBJ2-3; D may be TRBD2 (5 bases). The V gene's germline CDR1 is SGHAT and CDR2 FQNNGV. The ends were cut back, 5 bases at V and 4 bases at J, with 10 bases in the middle. This CDR3 is 13 amino acids long. CDR3 region: CASSPRTSDTQYF. DNA for the CDR3: TGTGCCAGCAGCCCTCGGACTTCAGATACGCAGTATTTT.

The rearrangement links TRBV2 to TRBJ2-1; possible D gene TRBD1, 6 bases. Germline V gene lookup returns CDR1 SNHLY and CDR2 FYNNEI. CDR3 length: 13 residues. V was trimmed by 8 bases and J by 6 bases, leaving 14 bases between them. CDR3 in amino acids: CASYDRLGNEQFF. For the CDR3, the DNA is TGTGCCAGCTACGACAGGCTTGGCAATGAGCAGTTCTTC.

This clonotype has just a few counts. The chain joins TRBV27 to TRBJ2-4; 10 bases fit TRBD1. Trimming at V came to 3 bases and at J to 0 bases, leaving 5 bases not matched to a gene. Germline V gene lookup returns CDR1 MNHEY and CDR2 SMNVEV (reference sequence). The CDR3 totals 17 residues. CDR3 loop: CASSFGTGDAAKNIQYF. Here the CDR3 DNA reads TGTGCCAGCAGTTTTGGGACAGGGGACGCAGCCAAAAACATTCAGTACTTC.

The chain uses TRBV18 and TRBJ2-5; 8 bases line up with TRBD1. CDR3 length: 15 amino acids. V lost 2 bases and J lost 5; bases outside the gene matches: 7. The V gene's germline CDR1 is KGHSH and CDR2 LQKENI. This chain's CDR3 is CASSPMDRVQETQYF. The CDR3 region has the DNA TGTGCCAGCTCACCAATGGACAGGGTGCAGGAGACCCAGTACTTC.

The CDR3 sequence: CASSPGQGAPEAFF. The CDR3 region has the DNA TGTGCCAGCTCACCGGGGCAGGGGGCCCCTGAAGCTTTCTTT. The V gene is TRBV18, the J gene TRBJ1-1, with TRBD1 identical over 8 bases. The CDR3 is 14 amino acids. The V segment lost 3 bases and the J segment 6 bases; nucleotides outside the gene matches: 6. Per germline, CDR1 KGHSH and CDR2 LQKENI.

In DNA form, the CDR3 reads TGTGCAAGTCGTTGGGACAGGGGTTTAAAAAATGAAAAACTGTTTTTT. Protein: CASRWDRGLKNEKLFF. The rearrangement joins TRBV12-2 to TRBJ1-4; the table's D call of TRBD1 was not tested on the DNA. TRBV12-2 is classified as a pseudogene. The CDR3 spans 16 residues.